This TCR beta chain was sequenced in a study of control samples from healthy donors and cancer patients. V dropped 4 bases and J dropped 2; count of bases not matched to a gene: 3. Germline CDR1 reads WSHSY; CDR2 reads SAAADI. The CDR3 totals 14 residues. The table came from immunoSEQ multiplex PCR; TCRdb's copy has only in-frame clones and leaves some out. Of about 150,000 clones in the sample, about 94% were seen once. This TCR came from a man in his fifties in good health. The rearrangement links TRBV10-2 to TRBJ2-3, with TRBD2 matching over 7 bases. The sample consisted of blood. This chain's CDR3 is CASSGGLVTDTQYF. The CDR3 DNA reads as TGCGCCAGCAGTGGAGGACTAGTCACAGATACGCAGTATTTT.